This is a list of T cell receptor beta chains from one sample in a study of T cell repertoires in cytomegalovirus infection. TCRdb called the reads again in MiXCR, with one record for every CDR3 protein. Altogether almost 500,000 distinct CDR3 sequences are present, about 10% being singletons, with the ten largest covering 10% to 13%. The source material was PBMCs. These receptors came from a human donor in good health (CMV status not recorded). Some clones in this sample may be carry-over from other donors' samples. CDR3s include the opening cysteine and the closing phenylalanine or tryptophan. The order of the fields is D gene, V gene, CDR3 protein. D genes are given only for firm matches.

D: .
V: TRBV11-2
CDR3: CASSLSGLHSGNTIYF

D: TRBD2
V: TRBV7-2
CDR3: CASSPGREGREQYF

D: TRBD1
V: TRBV20-1
CDR3: CSAYGTGDSPLHF

D: TRBD1
V: TRBV6-1
CDR3: CASSTNGQVKYYNEQFF

D: TRBD1
V: TRBV15
CDR3: CATSARTGALYGYTF

D: TRBD1
V: TRBV25-1
CDR3: CASSGDRGPSEQYF

D: .
V: TRBV12-3/TRBV12-4
CDR3: CASSLWSSSSGNTIYF

D: .
V: TRBV29-1
CDR3: CSVEDLQGSSGGYTF

D: .
V: TRBV19
CDR3: CASSSIDTTNTGELFF

D: .
V: TRBV6-5
CDR3: CASSYSRDNSYNEQFF